The 4 T cell receptor beta chains given below trace back to one sample, sequenced in a study of PD-L1 blockade in urothelial cancer (dated by TCRdb to about 2017). The library was made by the immunoSEQ multiplex PCR assay. The source is immuneACCESS, and TCRdb retained only in-frame sequences with V and J called. Part of the clones is not carried over; for the studies checked, unresolved V genes explain less than half of this, and the remainder is unexplained. This sample is represented by 60,000 to 85,000 clones; about 90% of them were singletons. The ten largest account for under 6% of the sample. The sample was PBMCs, taken around atezolizumab (anti-PD-L1) treatment. Receptor source: a woman between 70 and 85 years old with urothelial cancer.

The chain joins TRBV4-1 to TRBJ1-5; D call uncertain. The CDR3 spans 17 residues. The germline V gene encodes CDR1 MGHRA and CDR2 YSYEKL. Trimming pared 4 bases from V and 5 bases from J, leaving 21 bases between. CDR3 sequence (DNA): TGCGCCAGCAGCCCACAACCAGGTAATCCAGAACATCAGCCCCAGCATTTT. Its translation is CASSPQPGNPEHQPQHF.

J is TRBJ2-2 and V is TRBV5-1; 8 positions match TRBD1. The germline CDR1 and CDR2 sequences are SGHRS and YFSETQ. The CDR3 runs 16 residues. J lost 6 bases, V lost 1 base, and 8 bases had no gene match. The CDR3 protein is CASSLRTGLGPGELFF. The CDR3 coding sequence is TGCGCCAGCAGCTTGAGGACAGGGCTCGGTCCCGGGGAGCTGTTTTTT.

In the case of this clone: Other DNA sequences in this specimen translate into the identical CDR3. V is TRBV6-5 and J is TRBJ2-7; 11 bases map to TRBD1. V shed 3 bases and J 5 bases; nucleotides not matched to a gene: 6. This CDR3 spans 15 amino acids. CDR1 MNHEY and CDR2 SVGAGI come from the germline V gene. The CDR3 DNA sequence: TGTGCCAGCAGTTATTCCGGACAGGGGGCCAACGAGCAGTACTTC. Amino acid sequence: CASSYSGQGANEQYF.

The chain employs TRBV28 and TRBJ1-1; 7 bases map to TRBD1. The ends lost 4 bases at V and 4 bases at J; junction bases unmatched: 9. From germline, CDR1 is MDHEN and CDR2 SYDVKM. The CDR3 is 15 amino acids. The CDR3 here is CASSYPDRTGTEAFF. Written as DNA, the CDR3 is TGTGCCAGCAGTTACCCGGACAGGACAGGCACTGAAGCTTTCTTT.